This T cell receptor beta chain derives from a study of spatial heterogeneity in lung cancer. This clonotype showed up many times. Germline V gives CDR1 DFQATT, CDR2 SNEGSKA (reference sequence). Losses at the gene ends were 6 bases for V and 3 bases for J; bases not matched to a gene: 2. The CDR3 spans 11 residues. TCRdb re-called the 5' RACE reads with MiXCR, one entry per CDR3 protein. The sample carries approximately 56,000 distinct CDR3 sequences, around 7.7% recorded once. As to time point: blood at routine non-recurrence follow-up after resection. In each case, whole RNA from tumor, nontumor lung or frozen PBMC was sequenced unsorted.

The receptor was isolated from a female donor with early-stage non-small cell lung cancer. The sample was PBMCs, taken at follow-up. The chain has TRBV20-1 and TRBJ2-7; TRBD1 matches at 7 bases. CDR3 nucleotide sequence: TGCAGTGCGCGACAGGGCTACGAGCAGTACTTC. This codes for CSARQGYEQYF.